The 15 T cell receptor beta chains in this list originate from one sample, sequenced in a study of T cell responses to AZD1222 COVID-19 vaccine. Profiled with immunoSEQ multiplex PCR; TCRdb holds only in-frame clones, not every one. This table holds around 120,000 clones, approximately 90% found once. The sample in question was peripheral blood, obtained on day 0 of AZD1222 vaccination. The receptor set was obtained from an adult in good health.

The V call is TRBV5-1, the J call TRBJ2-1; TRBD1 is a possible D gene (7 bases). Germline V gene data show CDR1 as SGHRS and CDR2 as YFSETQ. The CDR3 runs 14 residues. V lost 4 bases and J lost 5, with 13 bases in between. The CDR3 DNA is TGCGCCAGCAGCGGCGGGACAGTAGACAATGAGCAGTTCTTC. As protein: CASSGGTVDNEQFF.

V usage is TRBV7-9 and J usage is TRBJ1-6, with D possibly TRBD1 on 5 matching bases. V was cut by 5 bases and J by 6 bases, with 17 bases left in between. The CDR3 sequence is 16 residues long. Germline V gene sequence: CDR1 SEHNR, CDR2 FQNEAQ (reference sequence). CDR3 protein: CASSHGGGVPNSPLHF. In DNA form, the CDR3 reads TGTGCCAGCAGCCACGGGGGTGGCGTCCCTAATTCACCCCTCCACTTT.

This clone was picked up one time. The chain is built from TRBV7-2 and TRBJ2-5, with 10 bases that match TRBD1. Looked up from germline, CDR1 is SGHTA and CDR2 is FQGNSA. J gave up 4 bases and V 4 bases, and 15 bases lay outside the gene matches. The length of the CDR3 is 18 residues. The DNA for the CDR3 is TGTGCCAGCAGCTCGCCCGGGACAGGGGCAAAGGTGGGAGAGACCCAGTACTTC. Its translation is CASSSPGTGAKVGETQYF.

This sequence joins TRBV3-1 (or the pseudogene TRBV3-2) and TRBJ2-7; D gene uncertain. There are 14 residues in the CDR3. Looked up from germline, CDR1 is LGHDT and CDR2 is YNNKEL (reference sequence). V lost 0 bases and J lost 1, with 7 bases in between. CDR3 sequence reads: CASSQDSASYEQYF. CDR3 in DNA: TGTGCCAGCAGCCAAGATTCAGCGTCCTACGAGCAGTACTTC.

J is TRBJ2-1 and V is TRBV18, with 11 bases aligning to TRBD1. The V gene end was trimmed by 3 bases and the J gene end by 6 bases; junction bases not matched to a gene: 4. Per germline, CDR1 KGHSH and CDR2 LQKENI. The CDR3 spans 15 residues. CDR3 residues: CASSPGQGASNEQFF. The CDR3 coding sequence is TGTGCCAGCTCACCCGGACAGGGGGCCAGCAATGAGCAGTTCTTC.

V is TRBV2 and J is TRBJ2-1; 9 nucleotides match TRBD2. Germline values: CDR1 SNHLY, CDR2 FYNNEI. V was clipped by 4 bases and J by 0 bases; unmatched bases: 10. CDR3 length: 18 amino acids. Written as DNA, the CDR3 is TGTGCCAGCAGTGGAAATAGCGGGGGCCAGAGCTCCTACAATGAGCAGTTCTTC. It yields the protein CASSGNSGGQSSYNEQFF.

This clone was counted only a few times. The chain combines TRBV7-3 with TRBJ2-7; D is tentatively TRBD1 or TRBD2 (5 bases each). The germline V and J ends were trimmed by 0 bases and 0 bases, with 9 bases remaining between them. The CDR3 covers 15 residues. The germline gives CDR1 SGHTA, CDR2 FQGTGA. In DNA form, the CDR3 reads TGTGCCAGCAGCTTAACCGGGACCGACTCCTACGAGCAGTACTTC. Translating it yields CASSLTGTDSYEQYF.

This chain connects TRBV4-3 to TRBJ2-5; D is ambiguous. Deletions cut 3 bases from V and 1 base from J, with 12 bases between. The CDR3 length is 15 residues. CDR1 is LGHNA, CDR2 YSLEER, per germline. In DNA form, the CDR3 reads TGCGCCAGCAGCCAGGAATTGGGCATCCAAGAGACCCAGTACTTC. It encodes CASSQELGIQETQYF.

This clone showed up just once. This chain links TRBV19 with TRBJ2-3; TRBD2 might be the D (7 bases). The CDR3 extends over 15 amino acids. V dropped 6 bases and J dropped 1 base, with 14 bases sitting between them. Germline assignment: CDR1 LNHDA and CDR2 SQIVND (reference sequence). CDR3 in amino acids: CASRTGGRGTDTQYF. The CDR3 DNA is TGTGCCAGTAGGACGGGGGGCCGGGGCACAGATACGCAGTATTTT.

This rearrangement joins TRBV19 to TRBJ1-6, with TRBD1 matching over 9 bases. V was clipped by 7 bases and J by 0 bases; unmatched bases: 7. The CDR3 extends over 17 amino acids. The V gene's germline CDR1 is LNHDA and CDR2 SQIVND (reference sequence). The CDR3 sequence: CASNPQGASSYNSPLHF. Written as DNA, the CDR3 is TGTGCCAGTAACCCACAGGGGGCGAGCTCCTATAATTCACCCCTCCACTTT.

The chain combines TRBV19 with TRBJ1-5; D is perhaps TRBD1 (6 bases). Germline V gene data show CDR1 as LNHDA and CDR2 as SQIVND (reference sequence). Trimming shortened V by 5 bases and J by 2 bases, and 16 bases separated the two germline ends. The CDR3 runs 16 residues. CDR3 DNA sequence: TGTGCCAGTAGTCTGGGGGGCAGATCTGGCAATCAGCCCCAGCATTTT. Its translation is CASSLGGRSGNQPQHF.

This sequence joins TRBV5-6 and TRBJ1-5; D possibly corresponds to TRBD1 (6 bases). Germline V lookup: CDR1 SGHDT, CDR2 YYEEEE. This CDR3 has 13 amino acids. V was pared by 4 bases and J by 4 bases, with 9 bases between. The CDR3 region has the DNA TGTGCCAGCAGCGGGGGACAAAATCAGCCCCAGCATTTT. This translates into CASSGGQNQPQHF.

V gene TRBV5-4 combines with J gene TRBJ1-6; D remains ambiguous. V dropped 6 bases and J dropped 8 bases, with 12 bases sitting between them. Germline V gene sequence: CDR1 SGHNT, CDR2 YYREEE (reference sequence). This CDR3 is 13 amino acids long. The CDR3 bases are TGTGCCAGCACCCCACACGAAGATTCACCCCTCCACTTT. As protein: CASTPHEDSPLHF.

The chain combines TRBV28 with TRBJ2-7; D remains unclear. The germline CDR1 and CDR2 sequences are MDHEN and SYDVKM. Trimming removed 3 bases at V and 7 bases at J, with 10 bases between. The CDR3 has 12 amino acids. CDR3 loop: CASSFADWEQYF. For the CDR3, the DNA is TGTGCCAGCAGTTTTGCGGATTGGGAGCAGTACTTC.

The CDR3 reads CASSLTGTGLSEQYF. In DNA form, the CDR3 reads TGTGCCAGCAGCTTAACCGGGACAGGGCTCTCCGAGCAGTACTTC. The chain joins TRBV7-2 to TRBJ2-7, with 9 bases matching TRBD1. The germline V gene has CDR1 SGHTA and CDR2 FQGNSA. The CDR3 totals 15 residues. The trim removed 2 bases at V and 6 bases at J, leaving 8 bases unmatched.